This T cell receptor beta chain emerged from a study of shared clonotypes between healthy human individuals. General study results and limits: It was only blood that was sampled, and tissue repertoires likely differ. Genetic and exposure-history diversity was limited by the small donor number.

Turning to this clone: Its target is not known.

The CDR3 consists of 15 residues. Germline V gene lookup returns CDR1 MNHNS and CDR2 SASEGT. With V trimmed by 6 bases and J by 6 bases, 10 bases remained unmatched. For unsorted samples, genomic DNA was extracted from around 96 million PBMCs. PBMC DNA, left unsorted, was sequenced on ten immunoSEQ deep assay plates. The assay was immunoSEQ multiplex PCR, and TCRdb's table has in-frame clones only and misses some. The sample carries about 520,000 clones, over 75% recorded once. The TCR comes from a woman in her thirties or forties in good health. Some clones in this sample may be carry-over from other donors' samples. The V call is TRBV6-1, the J call TRBJ2-1; the match to TRBD2 covers 8 bases. Specimen: PBMCs. The CDR3 DNA reads as TGTGCCAGCAGGCCCCCTCTCCGGGGGGGCAATGAGCAGTTCTTC. Translation: CASRPPLRGGNEQFF.